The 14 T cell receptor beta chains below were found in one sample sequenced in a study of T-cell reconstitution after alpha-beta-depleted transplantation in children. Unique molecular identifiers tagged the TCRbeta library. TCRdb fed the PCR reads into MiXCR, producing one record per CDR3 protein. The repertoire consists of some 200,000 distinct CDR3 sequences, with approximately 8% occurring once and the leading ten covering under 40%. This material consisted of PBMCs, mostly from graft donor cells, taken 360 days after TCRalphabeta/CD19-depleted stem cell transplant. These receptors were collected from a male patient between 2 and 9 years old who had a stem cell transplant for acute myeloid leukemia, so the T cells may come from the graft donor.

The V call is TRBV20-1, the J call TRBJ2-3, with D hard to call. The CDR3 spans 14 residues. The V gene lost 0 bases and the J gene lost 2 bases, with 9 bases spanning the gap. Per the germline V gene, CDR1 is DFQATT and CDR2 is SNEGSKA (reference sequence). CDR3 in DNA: TGCAGTGCTAGAGATCTGCGGTACACAGATACGCAGTATTTT. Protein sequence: CSARDLRYTDTQYF.

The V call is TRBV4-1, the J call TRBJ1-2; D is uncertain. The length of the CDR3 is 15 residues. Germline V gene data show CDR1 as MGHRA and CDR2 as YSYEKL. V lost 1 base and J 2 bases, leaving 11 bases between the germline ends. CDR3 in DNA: TGCGCCAGCAGCCAAGCTCGGGTGGGGAACTATGGCTACACCTTC. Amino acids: CASSQARVGNYGYTF.

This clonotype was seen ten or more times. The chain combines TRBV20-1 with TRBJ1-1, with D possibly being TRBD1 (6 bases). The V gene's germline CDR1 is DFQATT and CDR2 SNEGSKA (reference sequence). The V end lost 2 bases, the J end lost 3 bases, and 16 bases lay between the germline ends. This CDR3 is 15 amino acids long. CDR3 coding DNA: TGCAGTGCTAGAATTGGGGGGCAGCGAGACACTGAAGCTTTCTTT. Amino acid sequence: CSARIGGQRDTEAFF.

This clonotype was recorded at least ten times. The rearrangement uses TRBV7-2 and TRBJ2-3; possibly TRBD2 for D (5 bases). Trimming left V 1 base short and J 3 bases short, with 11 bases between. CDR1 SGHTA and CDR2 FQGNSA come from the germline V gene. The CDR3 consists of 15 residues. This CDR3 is CASSLDSGGTDTQYF. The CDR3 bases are TGTGCCAGCAGCTTAGATTCCGGAGGAACAGATACGCAGTATTTT.

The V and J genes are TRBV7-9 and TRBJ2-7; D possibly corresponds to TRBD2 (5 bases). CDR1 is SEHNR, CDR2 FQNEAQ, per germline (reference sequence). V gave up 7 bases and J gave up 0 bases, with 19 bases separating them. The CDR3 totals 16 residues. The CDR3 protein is CASTVYVGVSSYEQYF. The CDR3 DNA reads TGTGCCAGCACCGTTTATGTGGGAGTAAGCTCCTACGAGCAGTACTTC.

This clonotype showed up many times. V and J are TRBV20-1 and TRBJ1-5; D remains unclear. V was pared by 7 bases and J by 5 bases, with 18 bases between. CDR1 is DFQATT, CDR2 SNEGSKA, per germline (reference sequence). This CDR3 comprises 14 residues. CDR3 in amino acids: CSVSHRLSDQPQHF. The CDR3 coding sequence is TGCAGTGTCTCGCACCGGCTCTCCGATCAGCCCCAGCATTTT.

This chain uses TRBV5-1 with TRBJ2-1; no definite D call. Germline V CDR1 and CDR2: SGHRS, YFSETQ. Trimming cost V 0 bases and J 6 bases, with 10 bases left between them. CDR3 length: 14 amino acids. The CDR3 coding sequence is TGCGCCAGCAGCTTGGTCAGCGCCGGCAATGAGCAGTTCTTC. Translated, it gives CASSLVSAGNEQFF.

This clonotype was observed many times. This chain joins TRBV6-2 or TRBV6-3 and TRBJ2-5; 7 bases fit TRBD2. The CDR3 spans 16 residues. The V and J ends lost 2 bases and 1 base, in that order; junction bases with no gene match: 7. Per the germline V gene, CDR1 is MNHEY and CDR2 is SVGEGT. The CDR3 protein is CASSYGAGVSQETQYF. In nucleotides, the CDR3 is TGTGCCAGCAGTTACGGGGCGGGGGTTAGCCAAGAGACCCAGTACTTC.

Written as DNA, the CDR3 is TGTGCCAGCAGCACTGCGGGACACCCTAACACTGAAGCTTTCTTT. Amino acids: CASSTAGHPNTEAFF. The chain recombines TRBV11-2 with TRBJ1-1, with D perhaps TRBD1 (6 bases). Germline assignment: CDR1 SGHAT and CDR2 FQNNGV. Trimming pared 5 bases from V and 2 bases from J, leaving 15 bases between. This CDR3 is built from 15 residues.

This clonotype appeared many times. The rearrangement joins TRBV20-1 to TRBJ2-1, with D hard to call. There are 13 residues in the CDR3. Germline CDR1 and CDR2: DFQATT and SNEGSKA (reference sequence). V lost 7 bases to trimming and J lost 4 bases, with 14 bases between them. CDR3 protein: CSVALSNYNEQFF. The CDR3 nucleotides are TGCAGTGTCGCCCTGTCTAATTACAATGAGCAGTTCTTC.

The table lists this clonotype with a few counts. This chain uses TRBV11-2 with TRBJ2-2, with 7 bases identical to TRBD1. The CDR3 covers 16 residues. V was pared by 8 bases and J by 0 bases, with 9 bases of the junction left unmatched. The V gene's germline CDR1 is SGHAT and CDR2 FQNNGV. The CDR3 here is CASDRLGQANTGELFF. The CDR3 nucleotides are TGTGCCAGCGACCGCTTAGGACAGGCGAACACCGGGGAGCTGTTTTTT. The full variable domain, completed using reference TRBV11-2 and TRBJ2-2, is EAGVAQSPRYKIIEKRQSVAFWCNPISGHATLYWYQQILGQGPKLLIQFQNNGVVDDSQLPKDRFSAERLKGVDSTLKIQPAKLEDSAVYLCASDRLGQANTGELFFGEGSRLTVL.

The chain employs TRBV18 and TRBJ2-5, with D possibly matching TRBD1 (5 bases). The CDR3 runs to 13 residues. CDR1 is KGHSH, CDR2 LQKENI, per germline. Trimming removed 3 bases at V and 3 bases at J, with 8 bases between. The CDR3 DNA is TGTGCCAGCTCACCGGGGCCAAAAGAGACCCAGTACTTC. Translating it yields CASSPGPKETQYF.

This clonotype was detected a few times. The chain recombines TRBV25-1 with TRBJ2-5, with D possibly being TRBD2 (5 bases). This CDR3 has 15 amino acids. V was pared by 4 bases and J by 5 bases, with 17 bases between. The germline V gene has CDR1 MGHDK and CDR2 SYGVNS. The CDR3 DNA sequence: TGTGCCAGCAGTGGAGTTAGAGTGACGGGGGAGACCCAGTACTTC. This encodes CASSGVRVTGETQYF.

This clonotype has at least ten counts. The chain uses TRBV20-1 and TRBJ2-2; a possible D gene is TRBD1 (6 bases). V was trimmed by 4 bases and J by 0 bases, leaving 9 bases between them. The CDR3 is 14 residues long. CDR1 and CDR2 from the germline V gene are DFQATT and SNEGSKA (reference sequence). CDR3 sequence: CSATRTANTGELFF. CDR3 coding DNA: TGCAGTGCTACCCGGACAGCGAACACCGGGGAGCTGTTTTTT.